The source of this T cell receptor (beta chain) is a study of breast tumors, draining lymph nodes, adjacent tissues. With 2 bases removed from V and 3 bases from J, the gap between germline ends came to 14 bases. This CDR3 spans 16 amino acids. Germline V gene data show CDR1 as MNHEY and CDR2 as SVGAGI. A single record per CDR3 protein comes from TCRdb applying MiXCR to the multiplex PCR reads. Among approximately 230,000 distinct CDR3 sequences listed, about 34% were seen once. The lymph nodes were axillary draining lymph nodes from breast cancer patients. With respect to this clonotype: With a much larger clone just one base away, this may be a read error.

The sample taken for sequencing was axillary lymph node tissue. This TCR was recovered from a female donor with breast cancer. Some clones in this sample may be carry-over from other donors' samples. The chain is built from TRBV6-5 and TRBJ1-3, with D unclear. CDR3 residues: CASSYRTVIGGNTIYF. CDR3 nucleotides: TGTGCCAGCAGTTACAGGACGGTCATAGGTGGAAACACCATATATTTT.